This T cell receptor (beta chain) came from a study of CD8+ T cells in alopecia areata. Study context: Severity scoring for treated patients was based on the percentage of affected scalp area.

Treatment meaning: oral pan-JAK inhibitor, 5-10 mg twice daily. Alopecia areata patients gave lesional scalp punch biopsies and peripheral blood samples. As regards this clone: What it recognizes is unknown.

With V trimmed by 7 bases and J by 6 bases, 11 bases remained unmatched. Germline values: CDR1 SEHNR, CDR2 FQNEAQ (reference sequence). The CDR3 loop spans 16 amino acids. Study findings and constraints: Lesional tissue from the scalp (especially in alopecia totalis/universalis) showed higher clonality than normal scalp. Within the top 100, expanded CD8+ clones significantly decreased with tofacitinib, as did scalp clonality.

Following extraction, RNA underwent reverse transcription to cDNA, which served as the sequencing template. Produced via immunoSEQ multiplex PCR; TCRdb's table is partial and in-frame only. The sample carries approximately 100,000 clones, approximately 84% recorded once. The chain couples TRBV7-9 to TRBJ2-1; TRBD2 aligns across 11 bases. This sequence was found in a human donor with alopecia areata. Source: CD8+ T cells sorted from blood, taken at week 34, from a patient treated with tofacitinib. CDR3 amino acids: CASMPLGTSGFNEQFF. In nucleotides, the CDR3 is TGTGCCAGCATGCCCCTGGGGACTAGCGGCTTCAATGAGCAGTTCTTC.